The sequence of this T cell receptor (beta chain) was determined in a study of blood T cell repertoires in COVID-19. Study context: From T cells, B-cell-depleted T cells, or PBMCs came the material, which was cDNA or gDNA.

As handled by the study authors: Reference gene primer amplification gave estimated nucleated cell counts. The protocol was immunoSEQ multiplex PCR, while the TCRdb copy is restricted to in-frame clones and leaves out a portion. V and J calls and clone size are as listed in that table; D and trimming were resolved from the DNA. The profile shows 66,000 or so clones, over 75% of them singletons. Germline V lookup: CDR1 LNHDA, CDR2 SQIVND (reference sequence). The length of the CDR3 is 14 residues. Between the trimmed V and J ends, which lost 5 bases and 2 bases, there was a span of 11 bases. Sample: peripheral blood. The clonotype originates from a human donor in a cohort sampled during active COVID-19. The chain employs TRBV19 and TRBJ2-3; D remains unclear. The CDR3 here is CASSPVRLTDTQYF. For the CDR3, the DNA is TGTGCCAGTAGTCCCGTGCGTCTCACAGATACGCAGTATTTT.